This TCR beta chain was identified during a study of identical twins. Regarding the study as a whole: Beta out-of-frame twin sharing showed a weaker excess. Memory repertoires showed no such pattern, whereas abundant cord blood beta clonotypes carried fewer insertions. It was cross-sectional statistical analysis, not following the same donors, that the conclusions relied on.

Only a few counts were recorded for this clonotype. Its specificity is unknown. A universal primer site was added by template switching, and unique molecular identifiers were carried by the cDNA. TCRdb redid the calling of the 5' RACE reads with MiXCR, one entry per CDR3 protein. Of 1.5 million to 2 million distinct CDR3 sequences in the sample, about 32% were seen once. V was cut by 2 bases and J by 1 base, with 14 bases left in between. Germline values: CDR1 SGHTA, CDR2 FQGNSA. The CDR3 covers 16 residues. Sequenced sample: cord blood. This chain joins TRBV7-2 and TRBJ1-2; the D is unclear. The source of this sequence is a newborn girl in good health. CDR3 in DNA: TGTGCCAGCAGCTTAACTTACCACGATATTAACTATGGCTACACCTTC. It codes for CASSLTYHDINYGYTF.